This TCR beta chain was sequenced for a study of T cell responses to AZD1222 COVID-19 vaccine. Germline V gene data show CDR1 as SGHTA and CDR2 as FQGNSA. The V end lost 2 bases, the J end lost 0 bases, and 9 bases lay between the germline ends. CDR3 length equals 15 residues. Findings and limits, study-wide: In a largely white British group with more females than males, clonal diversity was possibly underestimated. Targets within unmutated variant regions were reportedly found for nearly half of spike-specific TCRs. Rises in breadth and depth of Spike-specific TCRs came after two AZD1222 doses. Only a handful of AZD1222 recipients were seropositive at baseline.

The method was immunoSEQ multiplex PCR; TCRdb's version includes in-frame clones alone and lacks a portion of them. The table includes 130,000 to 150,000 clones, 80% to 85% detected once. This clone was seen once. Its target is not known. The receptor was derived from an adult in good health. The specimen comprised peripheral blood, sampled on day 0 of MenACWY control vaccination. The rearrangement links TRBV7-2 to TRBJ2-3; the D gene is possibly TRBD1 (6 bases). CDR3 region: CASSLQGLSTDTQYF. In nucleotides, the CDR3 is TGTGCCAGCAGCTTACAGGGGCTAAGCACAGATACGCAGTATTTT.